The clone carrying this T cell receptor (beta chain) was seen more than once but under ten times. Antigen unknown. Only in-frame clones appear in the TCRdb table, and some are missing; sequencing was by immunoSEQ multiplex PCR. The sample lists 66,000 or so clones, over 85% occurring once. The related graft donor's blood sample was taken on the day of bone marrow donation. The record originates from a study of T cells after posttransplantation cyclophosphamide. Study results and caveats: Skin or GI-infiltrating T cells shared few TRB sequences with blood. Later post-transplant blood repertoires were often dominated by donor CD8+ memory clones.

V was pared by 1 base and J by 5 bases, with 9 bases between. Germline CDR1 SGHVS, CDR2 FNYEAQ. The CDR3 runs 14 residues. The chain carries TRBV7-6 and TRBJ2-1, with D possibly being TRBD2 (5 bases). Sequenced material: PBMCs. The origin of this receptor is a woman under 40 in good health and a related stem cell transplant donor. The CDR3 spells CASSLGGRHNEQFF. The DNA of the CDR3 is TGTGCCAGCAGCTTAGGAGGGCGCCACAATGAGCAGTTCTTC.